The 15 T cell receptor beta chains below all came from one sample that was sequenced in a study of blood T cell repertoires in COVID-19. Sequenced by immunoSEQ multiplex PCR; TCRdb stores in-frame clones only, minus some. The sample contains roughly 260,000 clones, 70% to 90% of which appear only once. Material: PBMCs or T cells enriched from blood (not recorded which). These receptors all come from a woman in her fifties or sixties who had recovered from COVID-19.

This clone was counted between two and nine times. This sequence joins TRBV2 and TRBJ1-1; 7 bases match TRBD1. The CDR3 consists of 12 residues. J was trimmed by 4 bases and V by 8 bases; bases with no gene match: 4. Looked up from germline, CDR1 is SNHLY and CDR2 is FYNNEI. The CDR3 DNA reads TGTGCCAGCCGCTCAGGGGGCACTGAAGCTTTCTTT. It encodes CASRSGGTEAFF. Based on the CDR3 plus reference TRBV2 and TRBJ1-1, the full variable domain is EPEVTQTPSHQVTQMGQEVILRCVPISNHLYFYWYRQILGQKVEFLVSFYNNEISEKSEIFDDQFSVERPDGSNFTLKIRSTKLEDSAMYFCASRSGGTEAFFGQGTRLTVV.

The chain combines TRBV18 with TRBJ2-7, with TRBD2 identical over 8 bases. The CDR3 contains 14 residues. The V gene end was trimmed by 3 bases and the J gene end by 4 bases; junction bases not matched to a gene: 5. Germline V gives CDR1 KGHSH, CDR2 LQKENI. CDR3 protein: CASSPGSGTYEQYF. The CDR3 DNA reads as TGTGCCAGCTCACCCGGTAGCGGGACTTACGAGCAGTACTTC.

This chain joins TRBV28 and TRBJ1-5; maybe TRBD1 (6 bases). Trimming left V 6 bases short and J 3 bases short, with 21 bases between. Germline V lookup: CDR1 MDHEN, CDR2 SYDVKM. This CDR3 is 17 amino acids long. DNA for the CDR3: TGTGCCAGCAGCTCCAGCGGGAGGGGGTCATTCAATCAGCCCCAGCATTTT. This gives the protein CASSSSGRGSFNQPQHF.

This chain links TRBV15 with TRBJ2-7; TRBD2 matches 14 bases. Looked up from germline, CDR1 is LNHNV and CDR2 is YYDKDF (reference sequence). V was clipped by 5 bases and J by 5 bases; unmatched bases: 11. The CDR3 totals 17 residues. The CDR3 protein is CATSPRAGLAGGNEQYF. In nucleotides, the CDR3 is TGTGCCACCAGCCCACGAGCCGGACTAGCGGGAGGTAACGAGCAGTACTTC.

The gene calls are TRBV4-1 and TRBJ2-1; 14 bases are a match to TRBD2. After removal of 6 bases from V and 9 bases from J, the junction contained 7 bases not matched to a gene. The CDR3 consists of 15 residues. CDR1 and CDR2 from the germline V gene are MGHRA and YSYEKL. The DNA of the CDR3 is TGCGCCAGCAGGTTGGGACTAGCGGGAGTAGGTGAGCAGTTCTTC. As protein: CASRLGLAGVGEQFF.

CDR3 sequence reads: CASSLETVPWGSPLHF. In nucleotides, the CDR3 is TGTGCCAGCAGCTTAGAGACAGTTCCTTGGGGTTCACCCCTCCACTTT. The chain links TRBV11-2 to TRBJ1-6, with a possible D match to TRBD1 (5 bases). Germline CDR1 SGHAT, CDR2 FQNNGV. The CDR3 contains 16 residues. V was clipped by 0 bases and J by 9 bases, with 15 bases between them.

The CDR3 DNA is TGTGCCAGCAGTGAATTCGGGGGGTCGGGCTCACCCCTCCACTTT. Amino acids: CASSEFGGSGSPLHF. The chain couples TRBV6-1 to TRBJ1-6, with D perhaps matching TRBD1 (5 bases). Germline-derived CDR1 and CDR2 are MNHNS and SASEGT. The CDR3 loop spans 15 amino acids. V was cut by 2 bases and J by 10 bases, with 15 bases left in between.

This chain uses TRBV30 with TRBJ1-3; possible D gene TRBD1, 6 bases. Germline V gene lookup returns CDR1 GTSNPN and CDR2 SVGIG (reference sequence). Trimming shortened V by 4 bases and J by 7 bases, and 17 bases separated the two germline ends. The length of the CDR3 is 14 residues. CDR3 loop: CAWKGTGQGNTIYF. The CDR3 coding sequence is TGTGCCTGGAAGGGTACAGGGCAGGGGAACACCATATATTTT.

The genes are TRBV30 and TRBJ2-3; D remains unclear. Germline V gene data show CDR1 as GTSNPN and CDR2 as SVGIG (reference sequence). The CDR3 is 14 residues long. V dropped 2 bases and J dropped 2 bases, with 11 bases sitting between them. CDR3 in amino acids: CAWSPPLSTDTQYF. CDR3 bases: TGTGCCTGGAGTCCCCCCCTCTCCACAGATACGCAGTATTTT.

The chain uses TRBV28 and TRBJ1-1; D perhaps matches TRBD1 (5 bases). V was clipped by 5 bases and J by 10 bases, with 20 bases between them. The length of the CDR3 is 14 residues. Germline assignment: CDR1 MDHEN and CDR2 SYDVKM. In DNA, the CDR3 is TGTGCCAGCAGTCTCAACAACCCAGGGAAAGGAGCTTTCTTT. Amino acids: CASSLNNPGKGAFF.

The gene calls are TRBV19 and TRBJ1-5; a possible D gene is TRBD1 (5 bases). This CDR3 has 16 amino acids. Trimming cost V 5 bases and J 0 bases, with 14 bases left between them. The germline V gene has CDR1 LNHDA and CDR2 SQIVND (reference sequence). The CDR3 region has the DNA TGTGCCAGTAGTGGACGGACAACCGATAGCAATCAGCCCCAGCATTTT. Protein product: CASSGRTTDSNQPQHF.

The genes are TRBV7-2 and TRBJ2-2, with 10 bases that match TRBD2. Germline CDR1 SGHTA, CDR2 FQGNSA. The length of the CDR3 is 16 residues. Unmatched junction bases numbered 8, after V lost 2 bases and J lost 8 bases. In nucleotides, the CDR3 is TGTGCCAGCAGCTTAATGCCTAGCGGGAGTACGGGGGAGCTGTTTTTT. Translation: CASSLMPSGSTGELFF.

This chain uses TRBV11-3 with TRBJ1-1; the D is unclear. Trimming stripped 4 bases from V and 3 bases from J, with 6 bases between. Germline values: CDR1 SGHNT, CDR2 YENEEA. CDR3 length: 12 amino acids. The CDR3 nucleotides are TGTGCCAGCAGCTCCGGGGACACTGAAGCTTTCTTT. Protein: CASSSGDTEAFF.

This clone was detected once. The chain combines TRBV7-6 with TRBJ2-3; tentatively, D is TRBD2 (6 bases). CDR3 length: 18 amino acids. Trimming removed 5 bases from V and 3 bases from J, with 24 bases in between. Germline V gene sequence: CDR1 SGHVS, CDR2 FNYEAQ. The CDR3 DNA is TGTGCCAGCAGCCCCCGCGGGGTTATAGCGGTTATAACAGATACGCAGTATTTT. Its protein is CASSPRGVIAVITDTQYF.

V usage is TRBV30 and J usage is TRBJ2-3; 14 bases fit TRBD2. Looked up from germline, CDR1 is GTSNPN and CDR2 is SVGIG (reference sequence). This CDR3 region has 16 residues. V shed 2 bases and J 4 bases; nucleotides not matched to a gene: 5. The CDR3 DNA reads TGTGCCTGGAGTTACGGACTAGCGGGAGGCGCAGATACGCAGTATTTT. Its protein product is CAWSYGLAGGADTQYF.